Below, one T cell receptor beta chain is given with its context. Per the germline V gene, CDR1 is ENHRY and CDR2 is SYGVKD. CDR3 length equals 15 residues. J gave up 1 base and V 6 bases, and 4 bases lay outside the gene matches. This entry is derived from a study of T cells after yellow fever vaccination. TCRdb itself ran the 5' RACE reads through MiXCR, one entry per CDR3 protein. In the table there are some 670,000 distinct CDR3 sequences, 12% of which are singletons. The sequencing here drew on PBMCs, taken on the day of the yellow fever booster vaccination. The sequence was collected from a man aged 25 to 45 who received the YFV17D yellow fever vaccine. The genes are TRBV10-3 and TRBJ1-1, with 11 positions matching TRBD1. The DNA for the CDR3 is TGTGCCATCAGCCCGGGACAGGGGGGGAACACTGAAGCTTTCTTT. Translation: CAISPGQGGNTEAFF.